The clone carrying this TCR beta chain was observed many times. Its target is unknown. RNA served as the template for amplifying TCR beta CDR3 regions. HTBI-primed first-round RT-PCR preceded second-round multiplex PCR. TCRdb used MiXCR to reprocess the multiplex PCR reads, holding one entry per CDR3 protein. The table has fewer than 600,000 distinct CDR3 sequences, around 14% seen once. The sample is drawn from a study of Graves' ophthalmopathy and Graves' hyperthyroidism. Study findings and constraints: Ophthalmopathy versus stable hyperthyroidism: 13-signature model gave around 85% sensitivity, less than 83% specificity.

The CDR3 consists of 15 residues. Germline loops: CDR1 SGHNT, CDR2 YYREEE (reference sequence). The junction had 6 bases not matched to a gene; V was cut back by 4 bases and J by 0 bases. V and J are TRBV5-4 and TRBJ2-7; 8 bases align to TRBD1. Sequenced input: blood. This clonotype originated in a woman aged 25 to 39 with Graves' ophthalmopathy. This chain's CDR3 is CASSPGTGLSYEQYF. The CDR3, as DNA: TGTGCCAGCAGCCCTGGGACAGGCCTCTCCTACGAGCAGTACTTC.